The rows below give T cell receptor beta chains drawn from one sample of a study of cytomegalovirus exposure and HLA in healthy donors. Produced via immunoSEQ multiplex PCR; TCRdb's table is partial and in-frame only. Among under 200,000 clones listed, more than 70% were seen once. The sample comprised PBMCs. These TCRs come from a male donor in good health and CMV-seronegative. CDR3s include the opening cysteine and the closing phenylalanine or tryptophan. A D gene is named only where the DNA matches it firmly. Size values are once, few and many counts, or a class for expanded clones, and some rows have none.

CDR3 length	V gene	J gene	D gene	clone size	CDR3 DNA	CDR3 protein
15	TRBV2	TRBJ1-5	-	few	TGTGCCAGCAGTCGCATAGAGGTGAGCAATCAGCCCCAGCATTTT	CASSRIEVSNQPQHF
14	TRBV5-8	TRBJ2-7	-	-	TGTGCCAGCAGGCCCGGTCCAGGATTCAACGAGCAGTACTTC	CASRPGPGFNEQYF
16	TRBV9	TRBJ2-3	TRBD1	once	TGTGCCAGCAGCGTAGTTTCAGGGGGCAGGACAGATACGCAGTATTTT	CASSVVSGGRTDTQYF
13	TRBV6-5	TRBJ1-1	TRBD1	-	TGTGCCAGCATGGACAGGGTAAACACTGAAGCTTTCTTT	CASMDRVNTEAFF
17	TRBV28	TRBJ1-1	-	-	TGTGCCAGCAGTTTTCCCGGGGGAGGGAAACGGAACACTGAAGCTTTCTTT	CASSFPGGGKRNTEAFF
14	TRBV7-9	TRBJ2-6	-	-	TGTGCCAGCGGCGGGACCTCTGGGGCCAACGTCCTGACTTTC	CASGGTSGANVLTF
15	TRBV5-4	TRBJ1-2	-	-	TGTGCCAGCAGTCCGGGTCCCTCCTCTCGGGGAAGCTACACCTTC	CASSPGPSSRGSYTF
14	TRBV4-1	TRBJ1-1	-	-	TGCGCCAGCAGCCAAGTCGGGGGGGGTACTGAAGCTTTCTTT	CASSQVGGGTEAFF
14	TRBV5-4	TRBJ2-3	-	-	TGTGCCAGCAGCTCCCGGACTGGGTTGGGTACGCAGTATTTT	CASSSRTGLGTQYF
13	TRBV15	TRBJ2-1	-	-	TGTGCCACCGGGCAGCTATCCTACAATGAGCAGTTCTTC	CATGQLSYNEQFF
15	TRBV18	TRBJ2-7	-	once	TGTGCCAGCTCACCACCCTCGCACTCGTACTACGAGCAGTACTTC	CASSPPSHSYYEQYF
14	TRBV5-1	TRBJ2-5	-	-	TGCGCCAGCAGCTTACGTGGGCGGGAAGAGACCCAGTACTTC	CASSLRGREETQYF
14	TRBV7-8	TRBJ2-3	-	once	TGTGCCAGCAGCTTAGACTCCCACACAGATACGCAGTATTTT	CASSLDSHTDTQYF
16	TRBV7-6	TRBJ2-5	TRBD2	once	TGTGCCAGCAGCTTAGGCCTAGCGGGGGGTGGAGAGACCCAGTACTTC	CASSLGLAGGGETQYF
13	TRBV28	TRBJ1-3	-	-	TGTGCCAGCAGTTTGTTAGCTGGAAACACCATATATTTT	CASSLLAGNTIYF
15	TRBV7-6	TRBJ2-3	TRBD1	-	TGTGCCAGCAGGATGGGACAGAGTAGCACAGATACGCAGTATTTT	CASRMGQSSTDTQYF
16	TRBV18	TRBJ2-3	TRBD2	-	TGTGCCAGCTCACCACCGGGACTAGCGGGCACAGATACGCAGTATTTT	CASSPPGLAGTDTQYF
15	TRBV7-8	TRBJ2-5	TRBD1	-	TGTGCCAGCAGCGTGGGACAGGGGACGGTGAAGACCCAGTACTTC	CASSVGQGTVKTQYF
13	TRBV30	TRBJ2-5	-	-	TGTGCCTGGAGTGTACGGCGGCAAGAGACCCAGTACTTC	CAWSVRRQETQYF
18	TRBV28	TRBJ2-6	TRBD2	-	TGTGCCAGCACTACAAGGAGTAGCGGGTCTACTGGGGCCAACGTCCTGACTTTC	CASTTRSSGSTGANVLTF
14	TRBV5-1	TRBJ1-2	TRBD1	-	TGCGCCAGCAGCTTGGGACAGGGGAGTTATGGCTACACCTTC	CASSLGQGSYGYTF
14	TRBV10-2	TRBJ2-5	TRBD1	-	TGCGCCAGCAGAGATGACAGGGGCCGAGAGACCCAGTACTTC	CASRDDRGRETQYF
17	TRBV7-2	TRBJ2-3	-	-	TGTGCCAGCAGCTTACGGACTGGCCGACTGAGCACAGATACGCAGTATTTT	CASSLRTGRLSTDTQYF
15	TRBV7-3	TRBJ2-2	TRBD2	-	TGTGCCAGCAGTCGGGAGGCTATAGGGACCGGGGAGCTGTTTTTT	CASSREAIGTGELFF
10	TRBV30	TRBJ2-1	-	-	TGTGCCGGAGGGAGAAATGAGCAGTTCTTC	CAGGRNEQFF
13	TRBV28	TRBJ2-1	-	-	TGTGCCAGCAGTTTATCCCCCCTTAATGAGCAGTTCTTC	CASSLSPLNEQFF
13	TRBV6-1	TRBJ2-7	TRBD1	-	TGTGCCAGCAAGGGACAGGGTCCCTACGAGCAGTACTTC	CASKGQGPYEQYF
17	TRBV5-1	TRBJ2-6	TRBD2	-	TGCGCCAGCAACCTAGCGGTCCAAAGCTCTGGGGCCAACGTCCTGACTTTC	CASNLAVQSSGANVLTF
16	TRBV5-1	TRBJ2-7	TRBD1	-	TGCGCCAGCAGCTTGGAGGGGGACAGGCCTCGAGGCGAGCAGTACTTC	CASSLEGDRPRGEQYF
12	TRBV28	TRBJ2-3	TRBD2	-	TGTGCCGGAGCGGGAGTCGGGGATACGCAGTATTTT	CAGAGVGDTQYF
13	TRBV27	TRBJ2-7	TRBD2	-	TGTGCCAGCATTGGGGCGGGGGACCACGAGCAGTACTTC	CASIGAGDHEQYF
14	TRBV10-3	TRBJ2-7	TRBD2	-	TGTGCCATCAGTGAAGCGGGGTCTGTCACCGAGCAGTACTTC	CAISEAGSVTEQYF
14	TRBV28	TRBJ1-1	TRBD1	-	TGTGCCAGCAGTGGGGGACAGGGGTTTACTGAAGCTTTCTTT	CASSGGQGFTEAFF
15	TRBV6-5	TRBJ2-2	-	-	TGTGCCAGCACCGGGATAGCGCGAAACACCGGGGAGCTGTTTTTT	CASTGIARNTGELFF
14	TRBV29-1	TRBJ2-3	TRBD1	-	TGCAGCGCCAGAAGGGACAGGGGGCAGGATACGCAGTATTTT	CSARRDRGQDTQYF
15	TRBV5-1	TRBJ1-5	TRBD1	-	TGCGCCAGCAGCCCCGGGACAGGGAGCGGTCAGCCCCAGCATTTT	CASSPGTGSGQPQHF
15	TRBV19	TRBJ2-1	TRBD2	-	TGTGCCAGTAGAGTAAGCCTAGCGGGATACAATGAGCAGTTCTTC	CASRVSLAGYNEQFF
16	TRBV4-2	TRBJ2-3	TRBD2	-	TGTGCCAGCAGCCAAGTAATGGGACTAGGCACAGATACGCAGTATTTT	CASSQVMGLGTDTQYF
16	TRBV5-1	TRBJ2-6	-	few	TGCGCCAGCAGCCCCTATGGGGCGGGAGGGGCCAACGTCCTGACTTTC	CASSPYGAGGANVLTF
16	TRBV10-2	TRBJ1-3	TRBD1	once	TGCGCCAGCAGTGAGCCTCCGGGACAGCGGAGAAACACCATATATTTT	CASSEPPGQRRNTIYF
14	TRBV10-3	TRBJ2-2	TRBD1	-	TGTGCCATCAATAGACAGGGGGGTGCCGGGGAGCTGTTTTTT	CAINRQGGAGELFF
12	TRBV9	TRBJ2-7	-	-	TGTGCCAGCAGCGCCGACAACTACGAGCAGTACTTC	CASSADNYEQYF
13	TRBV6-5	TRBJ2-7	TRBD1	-	TGTGCCAGCAGCCTGACAGGGATCGACGAGCAGTACTTC	CASSLTGIDEQYF
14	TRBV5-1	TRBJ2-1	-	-	TGCGCCAGCAGCTTGGGCCAGGGCAAGGTTGAGCAGTTCTTC	CASSLGQGKVEQFF
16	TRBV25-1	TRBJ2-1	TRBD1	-	TGTGCCAGTGTGGGGGACAGGAGGGGCTCCTACAATGAGCAGTTCTTC	CASVGDRRGSYNEQFF
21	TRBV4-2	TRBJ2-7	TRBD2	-	TGTGCCAGCAGCCAAGATCGTCTCCTGGCGGCGGGAGGGCCAGAATGGGACGAGCAGTACTTC	CASSQDRLLAAGGPEWDEQYF
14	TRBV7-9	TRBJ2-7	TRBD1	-	TGTGCCAGCAGCCAACGACAGGGTCCAACCGAGCAGTACTTC	CASSQRQGPTEQYF
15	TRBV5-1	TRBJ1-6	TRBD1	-	TGCGCCAGCAGCCGGGAGGGACAGGGAACATCACCCCTCCACTTT	CASSREGQGTSPLHF
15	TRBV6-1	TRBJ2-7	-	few	TGTGCCAGCAGCCTCCCGTATGACACTCCCTACGAGCAGTACTTC	CASSLPYDTPYEQYF
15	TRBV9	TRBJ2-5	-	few	TGTGCCAGCAGCGGGGTGCAGGGAAAACAAGAGACCCAGTACTTC	CASSGVQGKQETQYF
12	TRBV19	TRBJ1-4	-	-	TGTGCCAGTAGTGCGCCGGGTGCATGGTCGTTTTTT	CASSAPGAWSFF
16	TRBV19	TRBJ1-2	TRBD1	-	TGTGCCAGTAGTATAGACGGGACAGACTTTAACTATGGCTACACCTTC	CASSIDGTDFNYGYTF
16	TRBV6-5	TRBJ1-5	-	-	TGTGCCAGCAGTTACTCATTTCGGGGGAGCAATCAGCCCCAGCATTTT	CASSYSFRGSNQPQHF
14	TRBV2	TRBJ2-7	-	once	TGTGCCAGTACGGGAGACGTACGGCCCTACGAGCAGTACTTC	CASTGDVRPYEQYF